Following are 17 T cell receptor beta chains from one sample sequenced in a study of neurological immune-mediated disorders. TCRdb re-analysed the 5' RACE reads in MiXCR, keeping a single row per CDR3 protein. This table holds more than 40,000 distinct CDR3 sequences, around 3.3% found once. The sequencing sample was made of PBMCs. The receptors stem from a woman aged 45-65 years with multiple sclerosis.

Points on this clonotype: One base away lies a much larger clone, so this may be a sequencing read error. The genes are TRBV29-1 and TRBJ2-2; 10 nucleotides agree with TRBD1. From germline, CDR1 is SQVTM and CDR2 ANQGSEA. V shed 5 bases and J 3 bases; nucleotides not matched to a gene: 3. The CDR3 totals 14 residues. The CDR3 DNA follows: TGCAGCGTTCAGGGACAGGGGTACACCGGGGAGCTGTTTTTT. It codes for CSVQGQGYTGELFF.

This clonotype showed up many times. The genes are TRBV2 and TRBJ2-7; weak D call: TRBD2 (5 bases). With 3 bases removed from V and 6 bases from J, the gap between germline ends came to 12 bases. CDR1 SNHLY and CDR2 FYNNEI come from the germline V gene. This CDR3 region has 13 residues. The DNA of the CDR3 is TGTGCCAGCAGTGACCAACTAGAGGCCGAGCAGTACTTC. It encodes CASSDQLEAEQYF.

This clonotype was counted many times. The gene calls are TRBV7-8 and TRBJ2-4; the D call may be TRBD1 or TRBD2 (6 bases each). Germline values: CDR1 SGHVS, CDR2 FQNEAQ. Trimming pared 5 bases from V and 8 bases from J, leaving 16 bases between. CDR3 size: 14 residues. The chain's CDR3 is CASSPREGGYIQYF. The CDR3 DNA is TGTGCCAGCAGCCCCCGGGAAGGGGGGTACATTCAGTACTTC.

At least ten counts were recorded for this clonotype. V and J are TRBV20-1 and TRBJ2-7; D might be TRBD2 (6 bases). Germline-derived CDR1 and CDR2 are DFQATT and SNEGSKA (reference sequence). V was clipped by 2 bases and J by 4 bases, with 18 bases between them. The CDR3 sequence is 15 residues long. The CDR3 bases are TGCAGTGCTAGACCCCAGGGAGGACGAGATTACGAGCAGTACGTC. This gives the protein CSARPQGGRDYEQYV.

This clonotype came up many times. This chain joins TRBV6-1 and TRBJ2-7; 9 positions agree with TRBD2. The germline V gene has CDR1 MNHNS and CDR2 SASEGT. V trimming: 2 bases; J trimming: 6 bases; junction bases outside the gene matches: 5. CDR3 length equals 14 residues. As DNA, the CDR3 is TGTGCCAGCAGTGAACTCGCGGGAGGGCTCGAGCAGTACTTC. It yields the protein CASSELAGGLEQYF.

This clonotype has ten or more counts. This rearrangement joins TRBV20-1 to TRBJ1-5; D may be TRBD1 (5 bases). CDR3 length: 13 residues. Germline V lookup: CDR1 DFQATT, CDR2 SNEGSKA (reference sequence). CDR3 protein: CSARANSNQPQHF. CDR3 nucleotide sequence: TGCAGCGCCAGGGCCAACAGCAATCAGCCCCAGCATTTT.

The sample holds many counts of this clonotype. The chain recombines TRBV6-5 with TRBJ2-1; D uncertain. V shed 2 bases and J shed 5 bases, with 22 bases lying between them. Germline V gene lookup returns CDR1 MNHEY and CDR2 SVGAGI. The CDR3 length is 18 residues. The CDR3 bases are TGTGCCAGCAGTTACCGGGTTGGGGTCACACCGAAAAACAATGAGCAGTTCTTC. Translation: CASSYRVGVTPKNNEQFF.

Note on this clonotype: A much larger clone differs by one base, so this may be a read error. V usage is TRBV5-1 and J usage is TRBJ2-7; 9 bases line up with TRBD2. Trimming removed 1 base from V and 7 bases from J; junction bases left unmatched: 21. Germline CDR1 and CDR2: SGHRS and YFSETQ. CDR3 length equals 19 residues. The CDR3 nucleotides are TGCGCCAGCAGCTTGTTGGCTAGCGGGGTTTCTAGCTCCTACAATGAGCAGTACTTC. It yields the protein CASSLLASGVSSSYNEQYF.

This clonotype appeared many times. The CDR3 region is CASSGEGRRAETQYF. The DNA for the CDR3 is TGTGCCAGCAGTGGGGAGGGACGGCGGGCGGAGACCCAGTACTTC. V and J are TRBV12-3 or TRBV12-4 and TRBJ2-5, with 7 bases identical to TRBD2. Trimming at V came to 5 bases and at J to 5 bases, leaving 11 bases not matched to a gene. The CDR3 runs to 15 residues.

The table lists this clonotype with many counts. The CDR3 DNA is TGCGCCAGCAGCGAAGCGGGGGGGGAGACCCAGTACTTC. This gives the protein CASSEAGGETQYF. This chain links TRBV5-1 with TRBJ2-5, with 10 bases lining up with TRBD2. Unmatched junction bases numbered 2, after V lost 4 bases and J lost 5 bases. CDR1 and CDR2 (germline): SGHRS, YFSETQ. This CDR3 region has 13 residues.

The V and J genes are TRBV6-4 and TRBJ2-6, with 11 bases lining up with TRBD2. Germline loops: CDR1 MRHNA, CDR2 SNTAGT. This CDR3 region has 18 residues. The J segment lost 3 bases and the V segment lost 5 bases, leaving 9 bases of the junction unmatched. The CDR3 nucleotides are TGTGCCAGCAGTCCTCGCTGGACTAGCGGGTATGGGGCCAACGTCCTGACTTTC. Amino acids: CASSPRWTSGYGANVLTF.

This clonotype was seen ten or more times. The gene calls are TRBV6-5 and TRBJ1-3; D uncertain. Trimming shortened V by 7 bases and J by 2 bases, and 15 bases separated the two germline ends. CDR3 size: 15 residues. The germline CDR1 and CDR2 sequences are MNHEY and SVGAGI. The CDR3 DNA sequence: TGTGCCAGCATGGCAGCACGAAGGGCTGGAAACACCATATATTTT. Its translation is CASMAARRAGNTIYF.

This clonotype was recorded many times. The CDR3: CASSFTGSEQFF. CDR3 coding DNA: TGCGCCAGCAGCTTTACAGGGTCTGAGCAGTTCTTC. V usage is TRBV5-1 and J usage is TRBJ2-1, with D possibly matching TRBD1 (6 bases). The CDR3 has 12 residues. CDR1 and CDR2 (germline): SGHRS, YFSETQ. V lost 2 bases and J lost 9, with 9 bases in between.

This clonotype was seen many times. The CDR3 sequence: CASSFQTGTGFYNEQFF. In DNA, the CDR3 is TGCGCCAGCAGCTTTCAGACGGGGACAGGGTTCTACAATGAGCAGTTCTTC. The chain combines TRBV5-1 with TRBJ2-1, with TRBD1 identical over 9 bases. Trimming cost V 2 bases and J 3 bases; bases outside gene matches: 9. Germline-derived CDR1 and CDR2 are SGHRS and YFSETQ. The CDR3 is 17 residues long.

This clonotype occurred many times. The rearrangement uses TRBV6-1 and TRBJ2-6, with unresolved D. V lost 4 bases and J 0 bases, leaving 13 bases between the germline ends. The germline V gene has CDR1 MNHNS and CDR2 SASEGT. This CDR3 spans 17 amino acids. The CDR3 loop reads CASSVRHTTSGANVLTF. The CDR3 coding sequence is TGTGCCAGCAGTGTAAGGCACACCACCTCTGGGGCCAACGTCCTGACTTTC.

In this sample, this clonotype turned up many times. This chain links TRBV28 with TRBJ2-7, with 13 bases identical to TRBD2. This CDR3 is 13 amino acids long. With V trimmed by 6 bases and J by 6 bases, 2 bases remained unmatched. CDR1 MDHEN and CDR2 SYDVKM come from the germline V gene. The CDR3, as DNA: TGTGCCAGCAGACTAGCGGGAGGGGGCGAGCAGTACTTC. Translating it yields CASRLAGGGEQYF.

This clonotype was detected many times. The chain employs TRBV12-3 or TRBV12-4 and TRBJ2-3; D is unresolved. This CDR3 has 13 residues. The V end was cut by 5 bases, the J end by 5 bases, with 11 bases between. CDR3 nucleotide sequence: TGTGCCAGCAGTGCCGGGTACGGAGATACGCAGTATTTT. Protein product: CASSAGYGDTQYF.